These 14 T cell receptor beta chains were sequenced from one sample in a study of cytomegalovirus exposure and HLA in healthy donors (TCRdb year 2017). The library was built by means of the immunoSEQ multiplex PCR assay. For the multiplex PCR, a mixture combining 60 forward primers for TCR Vbeta segments and 13 reverse primers for TCR Jbeta segments was used. Not all clones reach the TCRdb copy of this immuneACCESS table, which keeps in-frame sequences only. Checked studies attribute under half of the gap to unresolved V genes and leave the rest unexplained. The sample records 60,000 to 65,000 clones, more than 70% of which are singletons. Together, the top ten hold under 30% of the sample. Sequenced sample: PBMCs. The receptors were gathered from a woman aged 40 to 55 in good health and CMV-seropositive.

This rearrangement joins TRBV6-4 to TRBJ1-1; TRBD1 is a possible D gene (5 bases). CDR1 MRHNA and CDR2 SNTAGT come from the germline V gene. The CDR3 is made up of 14 amino acids. Between the trimmed V and J ends, which lost 4 bases and 1 base, there was a span of 10 bases. In DNA form, the CDR3 reads TGTGCCAGCAGTGTCTCGGGGGGGAACACTGAAGCTTTCTTT. This codes for CASSVSGGNTEAFF.

V gene TRBV7-7 combines with J gene TRBJ1-1; 9 bases are a match to TRBD1. The trim removed 5 bases at V and 0 bases at J, leaving 16 bases unmatched. This CDR3 has 19 residues. Germline V CDR1 and CDR2: SSHAT, FNYEAQ (reference sequence). The CDR3: CASSPYTDRGHRVNTEAFF. The CDR3, as DNA: TGTGCCAGCAGCCCTTACACGGACAGGGGACACCGAGTGAACACTGAAGCTTTCTTT.

The V call is TRBV6-5, the J call TRBJ2-2; D might be TRBD1 (6 bases). The CDR3 is 15 residues long. V was shortened by 1 base and J by 6 bases, with 12 bases between the two germline ends. Germline V CDR1 and CDR2: MNHEY, SVGAGI. The CDR3 DNA sequence: TGTGCCAGCAGTTACTTGGGCAGGGGTGCCGGGGAGCTGTTTTTT. Translating gives CASSYLGRGAGELFF.

The chain joins TRBV5-1 to TRBJ2-7; 9 bases fit TRBD1. J was trimmed by 0 bases and V by 5 bases; bases with no gene match: 6. The CDR3 is made up of 15 amino acids. Germline CDR1 is SGHRS and CDR2 is YFSETQ. The CDR3 DNA reads TGCGCCAGCAGGTCGACAGGGGGACCCTCCTACGAGCAGTACTTC. It encodes CASRSTGGPSYEQYF.

The J gene is TRBJ2-3, the V gene TRBV27; a possible D gene is TRBD2 (6 bases). V dropped 3 bases and J dropped 5 bases, with 12 bases sitting between them. The germline V gene encodes CDR1 MNHEY and CDR2 SMNVEV (reference sequence). This CDR3 region has 14 residues. For the CDR3, the DNA is TGTGCCAGCAGTTTCGGGACTCCTAAAGATACGCAGTATTTT. Protein sequence: CASSFGTPKDTQYF.

This CDR3 reads CSVHRDSMNTEAFF. The DNA for the CDR3 is TGCAGCGTGCACCGGGACAGCATGAACACTGAAGCTTTCTTT. The chain links TRBV29-1 to TRBJ1-1; the match to TRBD1 covers 7 bases. Per the germline V gene, CDR1 is SQVTM and CDR2 is ANQGSEA. J was trimmed by 0 bases and V by 6 bases; bases with no gene match: 7. The CDR3 has 14 amino acids.

This chain links TRBV18 with TRBJ1-3; D is undetermined. The CDR3 has 16 residues. Trimming removed 6 bases at V and 1 base at J, with 16 bases between. The germline V gene has CDR1 KGHSH and CDR2 LQKENI. CDR3 amino acids: CASSPEGLESGNTIYF. The CDR3 DNA is TGTGCCAGCTCCCCCGAAGGCCTGGAGTCTGGAAACACCATATATTTT.

The V gene is TRBV28, the J gene TRBJ1-2; TRBD1 matches at 7 bases. With 6 bases clipped from V and 6 bases from J, the junction kept 4 bases outside the gene matches. The CDR3 runs to 12 residues. Germline V gene lookup returns CDR1 MDHEN and CDR2 SYDVKM. This CDR3 is CASRRDRNGYTF. The CDR3 coding sequence is TGTGCCAGCAGAAGGGACAGAAATGGCTACACCTTC.

V and J are TRBV7-8 and TRBJ1-1, with 7 bases matching TRBD1. The CDR3 consists of 16 residues. J was trimmed by 1 base and V by 5 bases; bases with no gene match: 10. The V gene's germline CDR1 is SGHVS and CDR2 FQNEAQ. The CDR3 spells CASSPRRDSPNTEAFF. The CDR3 coding sequence is TGTGCCAGCAGCCCCCGACGGGACAGTCCGAACACTGAAGCTTTCTTT.

The CDR3 DNA follows: TGCAGCGTTGGACAGGGCTGGGGGATGAACACTGAAGCTTTCTTT. Protein sequence: CSVGQGWGMNTEAFF. The rearrangement joins TRBV29-1 to TRBJ1-1, with TRBD1 matching over 7 bases. Looked up from germline, CDR1 is SQVTM and CDR2 is ANQGSEA. J gave up 0 bases and V 4 bases, and 8 bases lay outside the gene matches. The CDR3 totals 15 residues.

This clone was counted a single time. The chain joins TRBV27 to TRBJ2-1, with TRBD2 matching 11 bases. The CDR3 length is 14 residues. CDR1 is MNHEY and CDR2 is SMNVEV in the germline V gene (reference sequence). With 5 bases clipped from V and 7 bases from J, the junction kept 4 bases outside the gene matches. The CDR3 is CASSDVAGGNEQFF. The CDR3 region has the DNA TGTGCCAGCAGTGATGTAGCGGGGGGGAATGAGCAGTTCTTC.

This chain connects TRBV6-5 to TRBJ1-2; the match to TRBD1 covers 9 bases. With 8 bases clipped from V and 8 bases from J, the junction kept 3 bases outside the gene matches. CDR1 is MNHEY, CDR2 SVGAGI, per germline. CDR3 length: 11 amino acids. CDR3 region: CASGTGLGYTF. The CDR3, as DNA: TGTGCCAGCGGGACAGGGTTGGGCTACACCTTC.

The V call is TRBV7-2, the J call TRBJ2-1; D perhaps matches TRBD1 (6 bases). This CDR3 has 16 amino acids. V lost 5 bases, J lost 3 bases, and 17 bases lay in between. The V gene's germline CDR1 is SGHTA and CDR2 FQGNSA. The CDR3 region has the DNA TGTGCCAGCAGCAATCAGGGGTCATCTCGCTACAATGAGCAGTTCTTC. Its translation is CASSNQGSSRYNEQFF.

Relative to its sample, this clone is medium-sized. The chain links TRBV5-4 to TRBJ2-1, with 9 bases that match TRBD2. Looked up from germline, CDR1 is SGHNT and CDR2 is YYREEE (reference sequence). J lost 3 bases, V lost 1 base, and 2 bases had no gene match. This CDR3 is built from 15 residues. The CDR3 reads CASSLSSGSYNEQFF. CDR3 DNA sequence: TGTGCCAGCAGCTTGAGTAGCGGGAGCTACAATGAGCAGTTCTTC.